The rows below give T cell receptor beta chains drawn from one sample of a study of CD8 T cells in ankylosing spondylitis. TCRdb recomputed calls from the 5' RACE reads with MiXCR, one row per CDR3 protein. The data hold about 540,000 distinct CDR3 sequences, with about 13% observed a single time. The sequenced sample was blood, either unsorted or a sorted T cell fraction (not recorded which). These receptors came from a male donor with ankylosing spondylitis. Both conserved end residues are part of each CDR3. D genes are given only for firm matches. Size is stated for part of the rows, as once, few or many counts, or as a class when the clone is expanded.

DNA	CDR3	J	D	length	V	size
TGCAGTGCTAGGACTAGCGCGCAACACAATGAGCAGTTCTTC	CSARTSAQHNEQFF	TRBJ2-1	TRBD2	14	TRBV20-1	NA
TGTGCCAGCAGCCCATACAGGGGGGAAATCTATGGCTACACCTTC	CASSPYRGEIYGYTF	TRBJ1-2	TRBD1	15	TRBV7-6	few
TGTGCCAGCAGCTTATATGCAGCCTACGAGCAGTACTTC	CASSLYAAYEQYF	TRBJ2-7	NA	13	TRBV7-9	NA
TGTGCCACCAGTGATCCCCGGGGAAGCGGGAGAGGCACAGATACGCAGTATTTT	CATSDPRGSGRGTDTQYF	TRBJ2-3	TRBD2	18	TRBV24-1	NA
TGTGCCAGCAGCCGGCCTCTCGGGGCGGACAATGAGCAGTTCTTC	CASSRPLGADNEQFF	TRBJ2-1	NA	15	TRBV3-1	NA
TGTGCCAGCAGTTGGCTATGGTACGAGCAGTACTTC	CASSWLWYEQYF	TRBJ2-7	NA	12	TRBV12-3/TRBV12-4	NA
TGTGCCAGCAGCGCCGGACAGGGAGGGACCACGATCGAGCAGTTCTTC	CASSAGQGGTTIEQFF	TRBJ2-1	NA	16	TRBV7-9	few
TGTGCCAGCAGCAGGGCCACGATCCACGAGCAGTACTTC	CASSRATIHEQYF	TRBJ2-7	NA	13	TRBV21-1	few
TGTGCCAGCAGCCCTCTGACGGGACAGGGTGGCCAGTGGTCTTTC	CASSPLTGQGGQWSF	TRBJ2-6	TRBD1	15	TRBV11-2	few
TGTGCCAGCAGCCTGGGGGAAGCCGAGCGAGGCTACACCTTC	CASSLGEAERGYTF	TRBJ1-2	NA	14	TRBV3-1	NA
TGTGCCAGCAGCCATCCGTCGACAGCAGCGGTAACCTACAATGAGCAGTTCTTC	CASSHPSTAAVTYNEQFF	TRBJ2-1	NA	18	TRBV3-1	NA
TGCAGTGCTAGAGATCCCGGGACAAGTCATCAGCCCCAGCATTTT	CSARDPGTSHQPQHF	TRBJ1-5	NA	15	TRBV20-1	NA
TGTGCCAGCAGTGAAGCGCGGAGCGTTACTTACAATGAGCAGTTCTTC	CASSEARSVTYNEQFF	TRBJ2-1	NA	16	TRBV2	many
TGCAGCGTATACGTAGCGGGAGGGGACTACAATGAGCAGTTCTTC	CSVYVAGGDYNEQFF	TRBJ2-1	TRBD2	15	TRBV29-1	NA
TGCGCCAGCAGCTTGGTCGTGGGAGGGCCAGATACGCAGTATTTT	CASSLVVGGPDTQYF	TRBJ2-3	TRBD2	15	TRBV5-1	NA
TGTGCCAGCAGTTGGAAGGCAAGAGGGCGTAGCACAGATACGCAGTATTTT	CASSWKARGRSTDTQYF	TRBJ2-3	NA	17	TRBV27	NA
TGTGCCAGCAGCCGGACTAGCGGGAGTGCGGAGACCCAGTACTTC	CASSRTSGSAETQYF	TRBJ2-5	TRBD2	15	TRBV3-1	few
TGTGCCAGCCGCCGATGGGGGGTTAGCTCCTACAATGAGCAGTTCTTC	CASRRWGVSSYNEQFF	TRBJ2-1	NA	16	TRBV6-2/TRBV6-3	NA
TGTGCCTGGTTGTCTCAAGGCTACGAGCAGTACTTC	CAWLSQGYEQYF	TRBJ2-7	NA	12	TRBV30	NA
TGTGCCAGCAGCCTAGAGGGAGAACCTCGGGTTGAAGCTTTCTTT	CASSLEGEPRVEAFF	TRBJ1-1	NA	15	TRBV7-9	few
TGTGCCAGCTCACCACTCAAACTAGCGGGGGGACGGATTGAGCAGTACTTC	CASSPLKLAGGRIEQYF	TRBJ2-7	TRBD2	17	TRBV18	NA
TGTGCCAGCAGTGCAGGGGTGTGGGACAATGAGCAGTTCTTC	CASSAGVWDNEQFF	TRBJ2-1	NA	14	TRBV6-1	NA
TGTGCCAGCAGCACCTTACCGTCTGGGGCCAACGTCCTGACTTTC	CASSTLPSGANVLTF	TRBJ2-6	NA	15	TRBV7-9	NA
TGCGCCAGCAGCCGGGGGGGCTTAAGTGTCAACTATGGCTACACCTTC	CASSRGGLSVNYGYTF	TRBJ1-2	NA	16	TRBV4-1	many
TGCGCCAGCCTGCTCGGTGGGAACACTGAAGCTTTCTTT	CASLLGGNTEAFF	TRBJ1-1	NA	13	TRBV10-2	many
TGCGCCAGCAAATTCTTAGCGGGAGGGCCCTACGAGCAGTACTTC	CASKFLAGGPYEQYF	TRBJ2-7	TRBD2	15	TRBV10-2	many
TGTGCCAGCACCCGGGAACAGGTAAATGCCGAGTTCTTC	CASTREQVNAEFF	TRBJ2-1	NA	13	TRBV2	few
TGTGCCAGCAGTGCTCCGGGACAGGTCCCGAACACTGAAGCTTTCTTT	CASSAPGQVPNTEAFF	TRBJ1-1	TRBD1	16	TRBV28	many
TGCGCCAGCAGCTTCCAACCTAGCGGGTACAATGAGCAGTTCTTC	CASSFQPSGYNEQFF	TRBJ2-1	TRBD2	15	TRBV5-1	NA
TGTGCCAGCACCCACCCGGACAGGGCAAATGAGCAGTTCTTC	CASTHPDRANEQFF	TRBJ2-1	TRBD1	14	TRBV6-1	few
TGTGCCAGCAGCTCTGGGCCTTACACCAGTCCCCAGCATTTT	CASSSGPYTSPQHF	TRBJ1-5	NA	14	TRBV7-6	NA
TGCAGTGCCCCGAGACAGACAGATACGCAGTATTTT	CSAPRQTDTQYF	TRBJ2-3	NA	12	TRBV20-1	few
TGTGCCAGCAGTCGGGGCAGGGGTGAAAAACTGTTTTTT	CASSRGRGEKLFF	TRBJ1-4	NA	13	TRBV12-3/TRBV12-4	many
TGTGCCAGCACCCCTAGAGGGAACCCCGGGGAGCTGTTTTTT	CASTPRGNPGELFF	TRBJ2-2	NA	14	TRBV27	NA
TGCGCCAGCAGTGAGCACTCAGGGGGCGCAGAGGGGGGCTACACCTTC	CASSEHSGGAEGGYTF	TRBJ1-2	TRBD1	16	TRBV10-2	few
TGTGCCAGCAGCTTTGGAGGGACAGGGGGGAAACAGCCCCAGCATTTT	CASSFGGTGGKQPQHF	TRBJ1-5	TRBD1	16	TRBV7-8	few
TGTGCCAGCACCTACCTAGGGGGGGGCAATCAGCCCCAGCATTTT	CASTYLGGGNQPQHF	TRBJ1-5	NA	15	TRBV2	many
TGTGCCAGCAGCCCCGGGGACTTCCGTTTGGTTGAGCAGTTCTTC	CASSPGDFRLVEQFF	TRBJ2-1	NA	15	TRBV12-3/TRBV12-4	NA
TGTGCCACCGGGGGGGCTGGACAAAGAACGTTCTTC	CATGGAGQRTFF	TRBJ2-1	NA	12	TRBV24-1	few
TGCAGTGCCCGGGGAACTAGCGGGAGCAGTGAGACCCAGTACTTC	CSARGTSGSSETQYF	TRBJ2-5	TRBD2	15	TRBV20-1	many
TGTGCCATCAGCCGGGAGGGCCGGAACACCGGGGAGCTGTTTTTT	CAISREGRNTGELFF	TRBJ2-2	TRBD2	15	TRBV10-3	NA
TGTGCCAGCAGCTTGGCAGGGAATCAGCCCCAGCATTTT	CASSLAGNQPQHF	TRBJ1-5	NA	13	TRBV5-1	many
TGTGCCAGCAGCAACCGAGGGGGCTCCTACAATGAGCAGTTCTTC	CASSNRGGSYNEQFF	TRBJ2-1	NA	15	TRBV9	NA
TGCAGTGCAACGGGACTAGCGGTTTACAATGAGCAGTTCTTC	CSATGLAVYNEQFF	TRBJ2-1	TRBD2	14	TRBV20-1	few
TGTGCCAGCAGCCGCCTCCACACCGGGACTAGCGGGAGTCATGGAGAGACCCAGTACTTC	CASSRLHTGTSGSHGETQYF	TRBJ2-5	NA	20	TRBV21-1	NA
TGTGCCACCAGTGACCGACAGGGGCTGGAGACCCAGTACTTC	CATSDRQGLETQYF	TRBJ2-5	TRBD1	14	TRBV24-1	many
TGTGCCTTCGGGACAGGGGGATTGTACGAGCAGTACTTC	CAFGTGGLYEQYF	TRBJ2-7	TRBD1	13	TRBV6-1	NA
TGTGCCAGCAGTTGGTCCTCTGGAAACACCATATATTTT	CASSWSSGNTIYF	TRBJ1-3	NA	13	TRBV12-3/TRBV12-4	many
TGTGCCAGCAGCCAAGATCGGCATTTATACAATGAGCAGTTCTTC	CASSQDRHLYNEQFF	TRBJ2-1	NA	15	TRBV14	NA
TGTGCCAGCAGCCGGGACAGGGACTACGAGCAGTACTTC	CASSRDRDYEQYF	TRBJ2-7	TRBD1	13	TRBV7-6	many
TGTGCCAGCAGCTTTTGGACTAGCGGGCAAGAGACCCAGTACTTC	CASSFWTSGQETQYF	TRBJ2-5	TRBD2	15	TRBV7-9	few